The entry that follows covers one T cell receptor beta chain sequence. The antigen this receptor binds is unknown. No qualities accompany the bases; no much larger clone lies one base away. The junction shows trimming of 5 bases on V and 0 bases on J, plus 13 bases between the germline ends. From the cysteine through the phenylalanine, the CDR3 covers 16 amino acids. The retained sequence is limited to the CDR3, 48 bases, with the frame set at the first base. Sequences SGHVS (CDR1) and FQNEAQ (CDR2) are obtained from the germline V gene. These data come from a study of control samples from healthy donors and cancer patients (dated by TCRdb to the early 2020s). The library was produced with the immunoSEQ multiplex PCR assay. As stored in TCRdb, this immuneACCESS dataset retains in-frame rearrangements with V and J assigned. A fraction of the clones does not appear; measured against another copy, unresolved V genes explain less than half of the discrepancy, and the remainder lacks a known reason. Within this sample are about 80,000 clones, with over 85% of them counted one time only. The ten largest clones add up to 4.5% to 7% of the sample.

Sequencing used blood. The rearrangement combines TRBV7-8 with TRBJ1-4; 5 matching bases give a weak D call of TRBD1. The sequence derives from a man aged 45-60 years in good health. The nucleotides are TGTGCCAGCAGCAAGCAGGGAGCGGCAACTAATGAAAAACTGTTTTTT. Its translation is CASSKQGAATNEKLFF.